Listed here are 24 T cell receptor beta chains from one sample, sequenced in a study of cytomegalovirus exposure and HLA in healthy donors (dated by TCRdb to the late 2010s). The library was obtained by the immunoSEQ multiplex PCR assay. TCRdb's version of the immuneACCESS table is confined to in-frame rearrangements and falls short of the full clone set. An unresolved V gene accounts for under half of the shortfall where checked; the remainder is of unknown origin. For this sample the table gives 50,000 or so clones, of which about 91% were detected only once. The top ten hold approximately 2.1% of the sample. Source material: PBMCs. The receptor source for this set is a woman aged 25 to 39 in good health and CMV-seronegative.

The rearrangement links TRBV5-6 to TRBJ2-1; 7 nucleotides agree with TRBD1. Trimming at V came to 1 base and at J to 1 base, leaving 5 bases not matched to a gene. Germline V gene lookup returns CDR1 SGHDT and CDR2 YYEEEE. The CDR3 has 16 amino acids. The CDR3 nucleotides read TGTGCCAGCAGCTTGTATCCAGGGGGTTCCTACAATGAGCAGTTCTTC. This gives the protein CASSLYPGGSYNEQFF. The variable domain in full, completed from reference TRBV5-6 and TRBJ2-1, reads DAGVTQSPTHLIKTRGQQVTLRCSPKSGHDTVSWYQQALGQGPQFIFQYYEEEERQRGNFPDRFSGHQFPNYSSELNVNALLLGDSALYLCASSLYPGGSYNEQFFGPGTRLTVL.

This clone was observed a single time. The rearrangement links TRBV7-9 to TRBJ1-5; 10 bases match TRBD1. The CDR3 is 17 residues long. From germline, CDR1 is SEHNR and CDR2 FQNEAQ (reference sequence). The junction had 9 bases not matched to a gene; V was cut back by 2 bases and J by 5 bases. CDR3 sequence reads: CASSLFVGQGIYQPQHF. The CDR3 bases are TGTGCCAGCAGCTTATTTGTGGGACAGGGGATTTATCAGCCCCAGCATTTT. The whole variable domain, remainder taken from reference TRBV7-9 and TRBJ1-5, is DTGVSQNPRHKITKRGQNVTFRCDPISEHNRLYWYRQTLGQGPEFLTYFQNEAQLEKSRLLSDRFSAERPKGSFSTLEIQRTEQGDSAMYLCASSLFVGQGIYQPQHFGDGTRLSIL.

This clone has just one count. This sequence joins TRBV30 and TRBJ1-2, with D possibly being TRBD1 (6 bases). Germline loops: CDR1 GTSNPN, CDR2 SVGIG (reference sequence). The CDR3 runs 13 residues. V lost 4 bases to trimming and J lost 6 bases, with 15 bases between them. Here the CDR3 reads CAWTQGRGDGYTF. Written as DNA, the CDR3 is TGTGCCTGGACCCAGGGCAGGGGAGATGGCTACACCTTC.

The chain couples TRBV4-3 to TRBJ2-2, with D perhaps matching TRBD2 (5 bases). V was cut by 0 bases and J by 4 bases, with 15 bases left in between. This CDR3 has 17 amino acids. Germline V lookup: CDR1 LGHNA, CDR2 YSLEER. CDR3 nucleotide sequence: TGCGCCAGCAGCCAAGAGCTAGCACATACTATCACCGGGGAGCTGTTTTTT. It is translated as CASSQELAHTITGELFF.

The rearrangement links TRBV7-2 to TRBJ2-1; TRBD2 matches at 7 bases. V lost 2 bases and J lost 4; bases outside the gene matches: 8. The CDR3 covers 16 residues. Germline CDR1 is SGHTA and CDR2 is FQGNSA. CDR3 DNA sequence: TGTGCCAGCAGCTTAATCGCGGGGGAGAAATACAATGAGCAGTTCTTC. It specifies CASSLIAGEKYNEQFF.

The gene calls are TRBV7-9 and TRBJ2-2; TRBD2 might be the D (5 bases). V lost 2 bases and J 1 base, leaving 8 bases between the germline ends. Germline CDR1 is SEHNR and CDR2 is FQNEAQ (reference sequence). This CDR3 has 15 residues. The CDR3 here is CASSLRGGNTGELFF. CDR3 nucleotide sequence: TGTGCCAGCAGCTTACGCGGAGGGAACACCGGGGAGCTGTTTTTT.

The gene calls are TRBV7-2 and TRBJ2-5; the D is unclear. The germline V and J ends were trimmed by 2 bases and 1 base, with 8 bases remaining between them. There are 14 residues in the CDR3. Germline CDR1 and CDR2: SGHTA and FQGNSA. CDR3 protein: CASSLSPGQETQYF. Here the CDR3 DNA reads TGTGCCAGCAGCTTATCTCCCGGCCAAGAGACCCAGTACTTC. The full variable domain, rest sourced from reference TRBV7-2 and TRBJ2-5, is GAGVSQSPSNKVTEKGKDVELRCDPISGHTALYWYRQSLGQGLEFLIYFQGNSAPDKSGLPSDRFSAERTGGSVSTLTIQRTQQEDSAVYLCASSLSPGQETQYFGPGTRLLVL.

The rearrangement links TRBV28 to TRBJ2-4; D unresolved. In germline, CDR1 is MDHEN, CDR2 SYDVKM. This CDR3 has 16 amino acids. Trimming took 5 bases from V and 0 from J, leaving 14 bases between them. The CDR3 coding sequence is TGTGCCAGCAGTCTGCGCTTAGTCCTAGCCAAAAACATTCAGTACTTC. Protein product: CASSLRLVLAKNIQYF.

This clone was picked up a small number of times. Written as DNA, the CDR3 is TGTGCCAGTAGTATTCGCCTAGCAGCAGATACGCAGTATTTT. Translating gives CASSIRLAADTQYF. The chain joins TRBV19 to TRBJ2-3, with D tentatively TRBD2 (5 bases). V gave up 3 bases and J gave up 4 bases, with 11 bases separating them. The CDR3 extends over 14 amino acids. Germline assignment: CDR1 LNHDA and CDR2 SQIVND (reference sequence).

V usage is TRBV4-1 and J usage is TRBJ2-1; no clear D. The V gene lost 2 bases and the J gene lost 6 bases, with 8 bases spanning the gap. The CDR3 runs 13 residues. Looked up from germline, CDR1 is MGHRA and CDR2 is YSYEKL. CDR3 nucleotides: TGCGCCAGCAGCCAACTTACTACCAATGAGCAGTTCTTC. Encoded protein: CASSQLTTNEQFF.

The chain couples TRBV29-1 to TRBJ1-5, with D unclear. Germline V gene lookup returns CDR1 SQVTM and CDR2 ANQGSEA. The CDR3 runs 12 residues. V gave up 7 bases and J gave up 7 bases, with 14 bases separating them. In nucleotides, the CDR3 is TGCAGCGCTCGGATAGGAGGGCAGCCCCAGCATTTT. Translation: CSARIGGQPQHF.

This chain links TRBV29-1 with TRBJ2-2; 8 nucleotides match TRBD2. Per the germline V gene, CDR1 is SQVTM and CDR2 is ANQGSEA. The CDR3 has 14 residues. V was pared by 7 bases and J by 7 bases, with 11 bases of the junction left unmatched. CDR3 bases: TGCAGCGCAAAAGCGGGGGCGCCGAACGGGGAGCTGTTTTTT. Its translation is CSAKAGAPNGELFF.

A note on this clone: It is likely a read error, because the conserved phenylalanine at the end of the CDR3 is missing. V usage is TRBV6-5 and J usage is TRBJ1-2; TRBD1 matches at 8 bases. With V trimmed by 7 bases and J by 6 bases, 13 bases remained unmatched. Germline CDR1 reads MNHEY; CDR2 reads SVGAGI. The CDR3 length is 15 residues. The CDR3 nucleotides are TGTGCCAGCAAAGCACCCCGGACAGGGAGGGATGGCTACACCCTC. It encodes CASKAPRTGRDGYTL.

This chain joins TRBV6-5 and TRBJ1-3; TRBD1 aligns across 7 bases. The CDR3 loop spans 15 amino acids. CDR1 and CDR2 from the germline V gene are MNHEY and SVGAGI. Losses at the gene ends were 5 bases for V and 4 bases for J; bases not matched to a gene: 8. The CDR3 loop reads CASSPHGDSGNTIYF. The CDR3 DNA reads TGTGCCAGCAGTCCCCATGGGGACAGCGGAAACACCATATATTTT.

To note about this clone: The sample holds other DNA sequences that translate to the same CDR3. This rearrangement joins TRBV29-1 to TRBJ2-2; TRBD2 matches at 7 bases. V shed 4 bases and J 2 bases; nucleotides not matched to a gene: 4. The CDR3 is made up of 14 amino acids. From germline, CDR1 is SQVTM and CDR2 ANQGSEA. The CDR3 sequence is CSVVGAGNTGELFF. The CDR3 nucleotides read TGCAGCGTTGTGGGAGCGGGAAACACCGGGGAGCTGTTTTTT.

The chain recombines TRBV19 with TRBJ1-1; TRBD1 matches 7 bases. The CDR3 is 13 amino acids. The J segment lost 5 bases and the V segment lost 3 bases, leaving 3 bases of the junction unmatched. Germline assignment: CDR1 LNHDA and CDR2 SQIVND (reference sequence). The CDR3 is CASSIQGQTEAFF. DNA for the CDR3: TGTGCCAGTAGTATCCAGGGACAGACTGAAGCTTTCTTT.

V gene TRBV15 combines with J gene TRBJ2-7; a possible D gene is TRBD1 (5 bases). CDR3 length: 15 amino acids. V was pared by 1 base and J by 0 bases, with 10 bases between. The germline V gene has CDR1 LNHNV and CDR2 YYDKDF (reference sequence). In nucleotides, the CDR3 is TGTGCCACCAGCAGAGGGGGCGTTAGCTCCTACGAGCAGTACTTC. It translates to CATSRGGVSSYEQYF.

This rearrangement joins TRBV18 to TRBJ1-2; 8 bases are a match to TRBD1. Germline V lookup: CDR1 KGHSH, CDR2 LQKENI. Trimming at V came to 4 bases and at J to 6 bases, leaving 13 bases not matched to a gene. The CDR3 extends over 16 amino acids. The CDR3 loop is CASSLSLEAGQDGYTF. The DNA of the CDR3 is TGTGCCAGCTCACTCTCACTGGAGGCGGGACAGGATGGCTACACCTTC.

The V and J genes are TRBV28 and TRBJ1-2; tentatively, D is TRBD1 (5 bases). V was clipped by 1 base and J by 5 bases, with 8 bases between them. Per the germline V gene, CDR1 is MDHEN and CDR2 is SYDVKM. The length of the CDR3 is 13 residues. CDR3 DNA sequence: TGTGCCAGCAGTTTATTGGGGGGGTATGGCTACACCTTC. It is translated as CASSLLGGYGYTF.

This chain joins TRBV19 and TRBJ1-5, with 7 bases identical to TRBD1. CDR1 is LNHDA and CDR2 is SQIVND in the germline V gene (reference sequence). Germline trimming cut 0 bases from V and 9 bases from J; bases unmatched to any gene: 8. This CDR3 region has 15 residues. The CDR3 spells CASSIEGGPGGPQHF. The CDR3 nucleotides are TGTGCCAGTAGTATAGAGGGCGGCCCAGGGGGGCCCCAGCATTTT.

This sequence joins TRBV19 and TRBJ2-7; TRBD1 agrees at 8 bases. CDR3 length equals 15 residues. The V and J ends lost 5 bases and 0 bases, in that order; junction bases with no gene match: 6. Germline V gene data show CDR1 as LNHDA and CDR2 as SQIVND (reference sequence). CDR3 region: CASSGGTGSSYEQYF. For the CDR3, the DNA is TGTGCCAGTAGTGGAGGGACAGGTAGCTCCTACGAGCAGTACTTC.

The chain employs TRBV6-5 and TRBJ1-1, with 9 bases that match TRBD1. With V trimmed by 6 bases and J by 3 bases, 8 bases remained unmatched. This CDR3 contains 15 residues. Germline CDR1 is MNHEY and CDR2 is SVGAGI. The CDR3 is CASSWAQGADTEAFF. DNA for the CDR3: TGTGCCAGCAGCTGGGCACAGGGGGCAGACACTGAAGCTTTCTTT.

This rearrangement joins TRBV2 to TRBJ2-7; TRBD2 matches 11 bases. Germline V gives CDR1 SNHLY, CDR2 FYNNEI. The ends lost 6 bases at V and 3 bases at J; junction bases unmatched: 4. The CDR3 has 14 amino acids. The CDR3 nucleotides read TGTGCCAGCAGGACCGGGACTAGCGGCTACGAGCAGTACTTC. It encodes CASRTGTSGYEQYF.

The rearrangement uses TRBV6-1 and TRBJ2-7, with D tentatively TRBD1 (5 bases). The CDR3 length is 14 residues. Between the trimmed V and J ends, which lost 4 bases and 0 bases, there was a span of 10 bases. Germline V gene lookup returns CDR1 MNHNS and CDR2 SASEGT. This CDR3 reads CASSGDSYSYEQYF. The CDR3 nucleotides read TGTGCCAGCAGTGGAGACAGTTACTCCTACGAGCAGTACTTC.